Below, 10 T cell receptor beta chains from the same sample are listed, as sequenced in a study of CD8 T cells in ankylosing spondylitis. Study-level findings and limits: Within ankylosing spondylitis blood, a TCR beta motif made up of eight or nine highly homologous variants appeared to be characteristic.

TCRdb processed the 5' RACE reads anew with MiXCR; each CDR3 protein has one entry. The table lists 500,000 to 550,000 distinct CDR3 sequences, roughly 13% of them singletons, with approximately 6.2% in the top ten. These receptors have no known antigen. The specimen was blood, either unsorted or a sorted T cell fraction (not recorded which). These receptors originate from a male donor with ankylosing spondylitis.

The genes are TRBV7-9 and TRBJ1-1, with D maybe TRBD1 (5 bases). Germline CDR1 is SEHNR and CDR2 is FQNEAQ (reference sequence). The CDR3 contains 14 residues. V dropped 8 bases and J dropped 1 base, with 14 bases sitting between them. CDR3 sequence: CASGLGGGNTEAFF. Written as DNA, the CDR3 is TGTGCCAGCGGCCTGGGGGGGGGGAACACTGAAGCTTTCTTT.

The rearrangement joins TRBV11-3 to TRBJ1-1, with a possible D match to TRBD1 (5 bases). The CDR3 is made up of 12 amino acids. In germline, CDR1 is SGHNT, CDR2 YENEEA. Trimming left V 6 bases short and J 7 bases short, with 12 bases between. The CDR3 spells CASSLRGSEAFF. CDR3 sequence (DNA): TGTGCCAGCAGTCTCCGGGGGAGTGAAGCTTTCTTT.

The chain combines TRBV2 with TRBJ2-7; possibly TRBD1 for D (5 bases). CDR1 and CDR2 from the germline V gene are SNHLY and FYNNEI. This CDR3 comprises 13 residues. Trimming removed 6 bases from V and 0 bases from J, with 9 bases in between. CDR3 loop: CASRVDSSYEQYF. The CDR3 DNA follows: TGTGCCAGCAGAGTAGACAGCTCCTACGAGCAGTACTTC.

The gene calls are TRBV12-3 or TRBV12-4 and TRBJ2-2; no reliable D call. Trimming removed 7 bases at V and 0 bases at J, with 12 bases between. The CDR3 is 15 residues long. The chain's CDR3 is CASNLGSTNTGELFF. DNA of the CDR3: TGTGCCAGCAACTTGGGCAGTACGAACACCGGGGAGCTGTTTTTT.

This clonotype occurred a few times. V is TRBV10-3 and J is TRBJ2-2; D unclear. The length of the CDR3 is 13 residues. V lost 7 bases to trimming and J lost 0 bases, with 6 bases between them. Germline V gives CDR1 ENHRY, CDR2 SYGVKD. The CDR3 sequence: CAITDTNTGELFF. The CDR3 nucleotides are TGTGCCATCACAGACACGAACACCGGGGAGCTGTTTTTT.

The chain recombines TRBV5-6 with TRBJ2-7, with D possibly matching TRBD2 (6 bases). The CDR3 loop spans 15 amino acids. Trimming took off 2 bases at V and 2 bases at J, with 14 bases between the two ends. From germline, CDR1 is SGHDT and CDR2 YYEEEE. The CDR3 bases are TGTGCCAGCAGCTTAGGGGCTAGCGAAACCTACGAGCAGTACGTC. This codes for CASSLGASETYEQYV.

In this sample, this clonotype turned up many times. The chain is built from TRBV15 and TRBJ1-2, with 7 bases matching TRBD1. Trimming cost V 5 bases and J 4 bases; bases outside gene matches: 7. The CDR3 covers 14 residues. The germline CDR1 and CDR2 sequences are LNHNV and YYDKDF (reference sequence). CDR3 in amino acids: CATSARQGTYGYTF. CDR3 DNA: TGTGCCACCAGCGCCCGACAGGGTACCTATGGCTACACCTTC.

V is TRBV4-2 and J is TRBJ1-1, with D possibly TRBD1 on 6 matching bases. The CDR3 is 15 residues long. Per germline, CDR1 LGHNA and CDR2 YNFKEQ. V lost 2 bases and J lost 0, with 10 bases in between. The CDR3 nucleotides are TGTGCCAGCAGCCAAACAGACAGGTTGAACACTGAAGCTTTCTTT. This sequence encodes CASSQTDRLNTEAFF.

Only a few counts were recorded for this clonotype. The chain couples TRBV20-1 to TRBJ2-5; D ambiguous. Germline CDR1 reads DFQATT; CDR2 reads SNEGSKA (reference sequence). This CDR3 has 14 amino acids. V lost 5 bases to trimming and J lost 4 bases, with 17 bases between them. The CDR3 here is CSALHRASRETQYF. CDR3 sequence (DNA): TGCAGTGCTCTTCACCGGGCCTCCCGAGAGACCCAGTACTTC.

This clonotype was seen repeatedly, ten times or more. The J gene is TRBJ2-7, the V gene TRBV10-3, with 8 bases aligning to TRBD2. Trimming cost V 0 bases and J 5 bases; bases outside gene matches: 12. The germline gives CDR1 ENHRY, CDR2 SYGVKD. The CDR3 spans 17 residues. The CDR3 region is CAISESGVAGRDNEQYF. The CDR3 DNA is TGTGCCATCAGTGAGTCGGGGGTAGCGGGGAGAGATAACGAGCAGTACTTC.